This T cell receptor beta chain was recovered during a study of OX40 agonist ivuxolimab in advanced cancers. Across the study: A mean age of around 63 years, range about 20 to 79, was recorded, and approximately 80% were male.

Collection of blood occurred at baseline, at cycle 4 day 1, and at cycle 7 day 1. Sequenced by immunoSEQ multiplex PCR; TCRdb stores in-frame clones only, minus some. The data show 98,000 or so clones, 91% seen once. Study findings and constraints: Partial responders at 0.1-3.0 mg/kg had among the lowest clonal expansion. CD4+ and CD8+ blood T cells expanded clonally by week 6 at 0.1 to 3.0 mg/kg.

For this clone: What it binds is not known.

CDR3 length: 14 residues. CDR1 SGHDT and CDR2 YYEEEE come from the germline V gene. Trimming took 0 bases from V and 1 from J, leaving 4 bases between them. The gene calls are TRBV5-6 and TRBJ2-2, with D unclear. The clonotype originates from an adult with an advanced solid tumor such as melanoma, head and neck, liver or kidney cancer. The material was CD4+ or CD8+ T cells sorted from blood, obtained in a trial of the OX40 agonist ivuxolimab. The CDR3 reads CASSLARNTGELFF. CDR3 sequence (DNA): TGTGCCAGCAGCTTGGCCAGGAACACCGGGGAGCTGTTTTTT.